A single sample gave rise to the 17 T cell receptor beta chains below, sequenced in a study of blood T cells in healthy people across ages. Combining a sample-barcoded 5' primer with a J-beta primer mix, a second PCR ran for roughly 6 to 11 cycles. In TCRdb, the 5' RACE reads were re-called with MiXCR into one record per CDR3 protein. The sample includes 1.5 million to 2 million distinct CDR3 sequences, 34% of them seen just once. The sample comprised blood. Receptors originate from a woman younger than 45 in good health.

This clonotype came up a few times. CDR3 amino acids: CASSLLGNTQYF. The CDR3 DNA sequence: TGTGCCAGCAGTTTATTGGGGAATACGCAGTATTTT. The chain has TRBV12-3 or TRBV12-4 and TRBJ2-3; D call uncertain. Deletions cut 2 bases from V and 7 bases from J, with 7 bases between. This CDR3 spans 12 amino acids.

As concerns this clonotype: Since a much larger clone is just one base distant, this may be a read error. The V and J genes are TRBV4-1 and TRBJ2-7; TRBD1 aligns across 11 bases. Germline V lookup: CDR1 MGHRA, CDR2 YSYEKL. The CDR3 is 15 residues long. The CDR3 protein is CASNQPGQGVYEQYF. The CDR3 DNA sequence: TGCGCCAGCAACCAACCGGGACAGGGGGTTTACGAGCAGTACTTC.

This clonotype came up a few times. The genes are TRBV9 and TRBJ2-1, with TRBD1 identical over 7 bases. V gave up 4 bases and J gave up 1 base; unmatched junction bases: 5. Germline CDR1 reads SGDLS; CDR2 reads YYNGEE. The CDR3 covers 15 residues. The CDR3 loop reads CASSPRDRSYNEQFF. DNA of the CDR3: TGTGCCAGCAGCCCCCGGGACAGATCCTACAATGAGCAGTTCTTC.

The rearrangement uses TRBV5-1 and TRBJ2-7; the match to TRBD2 covers 9 bases. J was trimmed by 5 bases and V by 6 bases; bases with no gene match: 12. Germline values: CDR1 SGHRS, CDR2 YFSETQ. The CDR3 contains 15 residues. CDR3 DNA: TGCGCCAGCACTACCACCGGGACTAGCAATCACGAGCAGTACTTC. Its protein product is CASTTTGTSNHEQYF.

The chain has TRBV20-1 and TRBJ2-7, with a tentative D call TRBD2 (7 bases). This CDR3 has 15 amino acids. CDR1 and CDR2 (germline): DFQATT, SNEGSKA (reference sequence). Trimming shortened V by 2 bases and J by 3 bases, and 17 bases separated the two germline ends. CDR3 protein: CSARKRDNNGYEQYF. The CDR3 coding sequence is TGCAGTGCTAGAAAGCGGGACAATAATGGCTACGAGCAGTACTTC.

This clonotype appeared many times. The chain recombines TRBV4-1 with TRBJ2-3, with 7 bases identical to TRBD2. The CDR3 has 16 amino acids. V lost 6 bases, J lost 3 bases, and 12 bases stayed unmatched. CDR1 MGHRA and CDR2 YSYEKL come from the germline V gene. The CDR3 region is CASSSGTGGPTDTQYF. The CDR3 nucleotides read TGCGCCAGCAGTTCGGGGACGGGGGGACCAACAGATACGCAGTATTTT.

J is TRBJ2-1 and V is TRBV7-9; D gene ambiguous. This CDR3 is 14 amino acids long. Trimming took off 2 bases at V and 5 bases at J, with 10 bases between the two ends. Germline V gene lookup returns CDR1 SEHNR and CDR2 FQNEAQ (reference sequence). The CDR3 protein is CASSLNPTHNEQFF. In DNA, the CDR3 is TGTGCCAGCAGCTTAAACCCTACGCACAATGAGCAGTTCTTC.

J is TRBJ1-6 and V is TRBV6-1, with D perhaps matching TRBD1 (5 bases). Germline CDR1 and CDR2: MNHNS and SASEGT. Trimming cost V 6 bases and J 10 bases, with 19 bases left between them. The CDR3 extends over 15 amino acids. This CDR3 reads CASREGRALWSPLHF. DNA for the CDR3: TGTGCCAGCAGAGAGGGACGGGCATTGTGGTCACCCCTCCACTTT.

The sample holds many counts of this clonotype. The J gene is TRBJ2-5, the V gene TRBV4-1; D possibly corresponds to TRBD2 (6 bases). This CDR3 has 14 residues. The ends were cut back, 4 bases at V and 4 bases at J, with 13 bases in the middle. CDR1 is MGHRA and CDR2 is YSYEKL in the germline V gene. CDR3 nucleotides: TGCGCCAGCAGCCCTCGGGACTCTCGAGAGACCCAGTACTTC. Translating gives CASSPRDSRETQYF.

The chain recombines TRBV27 with TRBJ2-5; 14 bases align to TRBD2. The CDR3 covers 16 residues. With V trimmed by 2 bases and J by 5 bases, 4 bases remained unmatched. From germline, CDR1 is MNHEY and CDR2 SMNVEV (reference sequence). Written as DNA, the CDR3 is TGTGCCAGCAGTTTAGGGACTAGCGGGAGAGCTGAGACCCAGTACTTC. It yields the protein CASSLGTSGRAETQYF.

The chain recombines TRBV10-3 with TRBJ1-5; D ambiguous. Germline loops: CDR1 ENHRY, CDR2 SYGVKD. The CDR3 is made up of 15 amino acids. The V end was cut by 5 bases, the J end by 2 bases, with 13 bases between. The CDR3 sequence: CAISPVGNGNQPQHF. DNA for the CDR3: TGTGCCATCAGTCCCGTAGGGAATGGCAATCAGCCCCAGCATTTT.

Details on this clonotype: Germline and junction disagree at one end, which may indicate a read error. This chain uses TRBV20-1 with TRBJ2-7; 7 bases fit TRBD2. The CDR3 is made up of 15 amino acids. Germline V gene sequence: CDR1 DFQATT, CDR2 SNEGSKA (reference sequence). CDR3 loop: CSARLRASGPYERYF. In DNA form, the CDR3 reads TGCAGTGCTAGATTGCGGGCTAGCGGACCCTACGAGCGGTACTTC.

This clonotype was observed a handful of times. The chain employs TRBV5-8 and TRBJ2-7; TRBD1 is a possible D gene (6 bases). Between the trimmed V and J ends, which lost 6 bases and 7 bases, there was a span of 20 bases. This CDR3 contains 14 residues. The germline CDR1 and CDR2 sequences are SGHTS and YDEGEE. CDR3: CASTINTRGAEQYF. The DNA for the CDR3 is TGTGCCAGCACCATAAACACCAGGGGAGCAGAGCAGTACTTC. Variable domain in full (rest from reference TRBV5-8 and TRBJ2-7): EAGVTQSPTHLIKTRGQQATLRCSPISGHTSVYWYQQALGLGLQFLLWYDEGEERNRGNFPPRFSGRQFPNYSSELNVNALELEDSALYLCASTINTRGAEQYFGPGTRLTVT.

The chain carries TRBV7-6 and TRBJ2-7; D may be TRBD2 (5 bases). The CDR3 is made up of 13 amino acids. CDR1 and CDR2 from the germline V gene are SGHVS and FNYEAQ. Trimming removed 5 bases from V and 3 bases from J, with 11 bases in between. CDR3 sequence (DNA): TGTGCCAGCAGCCCCGGGATGTTCTACGAGCAGTACTTC. This gives the protein CASSPGMFYEQYF.

This clonotype appeared a single time. This sequence joins TRBV5-6 and TRBJ1-1; D not resolved. Trimming cost V 0 bases and J 6 bases, with 9 bases left between them. Germline V gene data show CDR1 as SGHDT and CDR2 as YYEEEE. The CDR3 contains 13 residues. The CDR3 loop is CASSLEVGAEAFF. The DNA for the CDR3 is TGTGCCAGCAGCTTGGAAGTCGGGGCTGAAGCTTTCTTT.

V is TRBV4-1 and J is TRBJ2-2; D remains unclear. Deletions cut 3 bases from V and 4 bases from J, with 18 bases between. The CDR3 covers 17 residues. The germline gives CDR1 MGHRA, CDR2 YSYEKL. CDR3 DNA sequence: TGCGCCAGCAGCCAGAAAGAGGACCCAGCCGGCACCGGGGAGCTGTTTTTT. Amino acid sequence: CASSQKEDPAGTGELFF.

The table lists this clonotype with a few counts. The chain recombines TRBV10-2 with TRBJ2-7; D may be TRBD2 (5 bases). The germline V gene has CDR1 WSHSY and CDR2 SAAADI. The CDR3 is made up of 16 amino acids. V gave up 3 bases and J gave up 3 bases, with 18 bases separating them. The CDR3 region has the DNA TGCGCCAGCAGTGAACCTCGGGGTCTCTGGAACTACGAGCAGTACTTC. Protein sequence: CASSEPRGLWNYEQYF.